This T cell receptor beta chain was observed in a study of blood T cell repertoires in COVID-19. Study background: Sites across the United States, Italy and Spain contributed samples from acute and convalescent COVID-19. Sources were T cells, B-cell-depleted T cells, or PBMCs; the material itself was cDNA or gDNA.

Source study methods: Using reference gene primer amplification, nucleated cell counts were estimated. This table comes from immunoSEQ multiplex PCR, and its TCRdb copy is limited to in-frame clones, with some not included. V, J and clone size are those of that table, while D and trimming were read from the DNA. The repertoire holds 300,000 to 400,000 clones, with around 87% as singletons. The CDR3 covers 13 residues. V lost 4 bases and J 4 bases, leaving 8 bases between the germline ends. Germline-derived CDR1 and CDR2 are MNHEY and SVGAGI. Seattle participants joined during active infection and were tracked over time.

This rearrangement joins TRBV6-5 to TRBJ1-5; D is unresolved. The sequence was obtained from a woman aged 50 to 65 with COVID-19, enrolled during active disease. Sequences were obtained from peripheral blood. Written as DNA, the CDR3 is TGTGCCAGCAGTTTGAACCAGAATCAGCCCCAGCATTTT. This codes for CASSLNQNQPQHF.